Each of the 18 T cell receptor beta chains below was sequenced from the same sample in a study of T-cell memory formation after mild COVID-19. TCRdb redid the calling of the 5' RACE reads with MiXCR, one entry per CDR3 protein. The data hold hundreds of thousands of distinct CDR3 sequences, with 18% observed a single time. The sequencing input was PBMCs or a T cell subset sorted from them (not recorded which). The receptors stem from an adult woman who had mild COVID-19 (a few samples of this study predate the infection). Cell type and time point are not known.

This clonotype occurred a few times. A read error may produce the germline difference seen at one junction end. This sequence joins TRBV13 and TRBJ2-5; D is uncertain. The CDR3 has 12 residues. CDR1 is PRHDT, CDR2 FYEKMQ, per germline (reference sequence). CDR3 in DNA: TGTGCCAGCAGCTTAGGGCAAGGGACCCAGTACTTC. Translation gives CASSLGQGTQYF.

The chain joins TRBV19 to TRBJ2-5; a possible D gene is TRBD2 (5 bases). The CDR3 is made up of 14 amino acids. Germline V CDR1 and CDR2: LNHDA, SQIVND (reference sequence). V was clipped by 6 bases and J by 5 bases, with 16 bases between them. CDR3 region: CASRPTGSLETQYF. CDR3 coding DNA: TGTGCCAGTAGGCCGACGGGGTCTTTGGAGACCCAGTACTTC.

This clonotype was picked up a small number of times. The chain joins TRBV12-3 or TRBV12-4 to TRBJ1-1, with no clear D. Trimming removed 3 bases at V and 4 bases at J, with 12 bases between. The length of the CDR3 is 14 residues. The CDR3 DNA sequence: TGTGCCAGCAGTTTCCCCGCCCGACGCACTGAAGCTTTCTTT. Its protein is CASSFPARRTEAFF.

This chain joins TRBV20-1 and TRBJ1-5; D is unclear. The V end was cut by 5 bases, the J end by 4 bases, with 18 bases between. The CDR3 loop spans 15 amino acids. From germline, CDR1 is DFQATT and CDR2 SNEGSKA (reference sequence). CDR3 coding DNA: TGCAGTGCTTACACCGGGCCGCCCGAAAATCAGCCCCAGCATTTT. It codes for CSAYTGPPENQPQHF.

The chain combines TRBV14 with TRBJ2-7, with 8 bases lining up with TRBD1. The length of the CDR3 is 15 residues. CDR1 and CDR2 (germline): SGHDN, FVKESK. Germline trimming cut 1 base from V and 2 bases from J; bases unmatched to any gene: 4. Written as DNA, the CDR3 is TGTGCCAGCAGCCAAGGACAGGGGAGCGCCTACGAGCAGTACTTC. Residues: CASSQGQGSAYEQYF.

Remarks on this clonotype: The junction differs from germline at one of its ends, possibly a read error. The V gene is TRBV12-3 or TRBV12-4, the J gene TRBJ1-2; tentative D call: TRBD1 (5 bases). The CDR3 extends over 15 amino acids. The chain's CDR3 is CASCFGAGFRAGYTF. DNA of the CDR3: TGTGCCAGCTGTTTCGGCGCAGGGTTCCGGGCTGGCTACACCTTC.

This clonotype showed up just once. At one end the junction does not follow the germline gene, possibly because of a read error. The gene calls are TRBV7-7 and TRBJ2-5; D is uncertain. Looked up from germline, CDR1 is SSHAT and CDR2 is FNYEAQ (reference sequence). This CDR3 has 13 amino acids. As DNA, the CDR3 is TGTGCTAGCAGCTTACGGGTCCTAGAGACCCAGTACTTC. Amino acid sequence: CASSLRVLETQYF.

In this sample, this clonotype turned up a few times. The V and J genes are TRBV7-8 and TRBJ1-1; D gene ambiguous. The length of the CDR3 is 15 residues. V lost 1 base to trimming and J lost 0 bases, with 9 bases between them. The V gene's germline CDR1 is SGHVS and CDR2 FQNEAQ. CDR3 loop: CASSLEASLNTEAFF. In nucleotides, the CDR3 is TGTGCCAGCAGCTTAGAGGCCTCCTTGAACACTGAAGCTTTCTTT.

In this sample, this clonotype turned up a few times. The chain is built from TRBV7-3 and TRBJ2-1, with 11 bases matching TRBD2. The germline gives CDR1 SGHTA, CDR2 FQGTGA. There are 16 residues in the CDR3. V was clipped by 5 bases and J by 9 bases; unmatched bases: 12. CDR3 sequence (DNA): TGTGCCAGCAGCGCCGAGGTCCTAGCGGGAGGCAGTGAGCAGTTCTTC. As protein: CASSAEVLAGGSEQFF.

The chain couples TRBV6-5 to TRBJ2-6, with D possibly being TRBD1 or TRBD2 (6 bases each). Trimming shortened V by 5 bases and J by 2 bases, and 22 bases separated the two germline ends. The CDR3 loop spans 19 amino acids. Germline V CDR1 and CDR2: MNHEY, SVGAGI. CDR3 coding DNA: TGTGCCAGCAGTCACCGGACCCCGGGGGCATCTGCTGGGGCCAACGTCCTGACTTTC. As protein: CASSHRTPGASAGANVLTF.

The rearrangement uses TRBV7-2 and TRBJ2-3; D remains ambiguous. The germline V and J ends were trimmed by 1 base and 4 bases, with 6 bases remaining between them. Per germline, CDR1 SGHTA and CDR2 FQGNSA. This CDR3 comprises 13 residues. The CDR3 region is CASSLDTPDTQYF. CDR3 DNA sequence: TGTGCCAGCAGCTTAGACACGCCAGATACGCAGTATTTT.

This clonotype appeared a few times. This chain uses TRBV4-2 with TRBJ2-1; the D gene is possibly TRBD1 (6 bases). Per germline, CDR1 LGHNA and CDR2 YNFKEQ. CDR3 length equals 20 residues. Trimming stripped 0 bases from V and 0 bases from J, with 21 bases between. The CDR3 reads CASSQDSPSVWGRSYNEQFF. CDR3 sequence (DNA): TGTGCCAGCAGCCAAGATTCCCCCTCGGTTTGGGGGCGCTCCTACAATGAGCAGTTCTTC.

The J gene is TRBJ1-1, the V gene TRBV19; no clear D gene. CDR1 and CDR2 from the germline V gene are LNHDA and SQIVND (reference sequence). CDR3 length equals 14 residues. Trimming took off 3 bases at V and 7 bases at J, with 15 bases between the two ends. CDR3 residues: CASSIGRISNEAFF. The DNA of the CDR3 is TGTGCCAGTAGTATCGGGAGGATCAGCAATGAAGCTTTCTTT. The complete variable domain, with remaining parts taken from reference TRBV19 and TRBJ1-1, reads DGGITQSPKYLFRKEGQNVTLSCEQNLNHDAMYWYRQDPGQGLRLIYYSQIVNDFQKGDIAEGYSVSREKKESFPLTVTSAQKNPTAFYLCASSIGRISNEAFFGQGTRLTVV.

The gene calls are TRBV5-5 and TRBJ2-3, with TRBD1 matching over 7 bases. Germline CDR1 and CDR2: SGHKS and YYEKEE (reference sequence). The trim removed 5 bases at V and 2 bases at J, leaving 8 bases unmatched. This CDR3 is built from 15 residues. The CDR3 reads CASRLDRVPTDTQYF. For the CDR3, the DNA is TGTGCCAGCAGACTCGACAGGGTCCCCACAGATACGCAGTATTTT.

This clonotype has a handful of counts. The chain employs TRBV29-1 and TRBJ2-7; D not resolved. From germline, CDR1 is SQVTM and CDR2 ANQGSEA. Trimming took 4 bases from V and 5 from J, leaving 15 bases between them. This CDR3 has 13 residues. The CDR3 region has the DNA TGCAGCGTTGTTTGCCCGGGTGGCAACGAGCAGTACTTC. Its protein is CSVVCPGGNEQYF.

The CDR3 region has the DNA TGTGCCAGTAGTATAGGCCGACTAGCGGGAGGGGTCGAGCAGTACTTC. It codes for CASSIGRLAGGVEQYF. V gene TRBV19 combines with J gene TRBJ2-7, with TRBD2 matching 14 bases. The CDR3 is 16 residues long. V was clipped by 1 base and J by 6 bases; unmatched bases: 5. Looked up from germline, CDR1 is LNHDA and CDR2 is SQIVND (reference sequence).

The chain carries TRBV4-3 and TRBJ2-1; TRBD1 is a possible D gene (6 bases). Germline CDR1 is LGHNA and CDR2 is YSLEER. This CDR3 contains 14 residues. V lost 2 bases to trimming and J lost 5 bases, with 10 bases between them. The CDR3 spells CASSQFYRDNEQFF. The CDR3, as DNA: TGCGCCAGCAGCCAATTTTACAGGGACAATGAGCAGTTCTTC.

The chain has TRBV20-1 and TRBJ2-7, with D perhaps being TRBD1 or TRBD2 (5 bases each). Germline CDR1 reads DFQATT; CDR2 reads SNEGSKA (reference sequence). The V and J ends lost 1 base and 2 bases respectively, with 15 bases between them. This CDR3 spans 15 amino acids. This CDR3 is CSARGSGTGTYEQYF. In DNA form, the CDR3 reads TGCAGTGCTAGAGGAAGTGGGACGGGGACCTACGAGCAGTACTTC.